This T cell receptor (beta chain) stems from a study of T cells after posttransplantation cyclophosphamide. The data were produced by immunoSEQ multiplex PCR, yet TCRdb's version contains in-frame clones alone and is incomplete. There are 23,000 or so clones in the sample, none observed a single time. Regarding the study as a whole: Blood and skin or GI T cell repertoires showed limited TRB overlap.

Ten or more counts support this clone. As yet, its antigen is unknown. Cyclophosphamide on days +3 and +4 followed busulfan-fludarabine conditioning and a marrow graft. Germline loops: CDR1 SGHDN, CDR2 FVKESK. Trimming cost V 6 bases and J 5 bases; bases outside gene matches: 5. The CDR3 length is 14 residues. The receptor was isolated from a young adult male patient who received an allogeneic stem cell transplant from a related donor, was CMV-positive, and had no GVHD. Some T cells may trace back to the graft donor. The chain has TRBV14 and TRBJ2-3; TRBD2 matches 10 bases. The sequenced sample was PBMCs, obtained after allogeneic stem cell transplant with posttransplant cyclophosphamide. The CDR3 loop is CASSLAGVGDTQYF. DNA of the CDR3: TGTGCCAGCAGTCTAGCGGGAGTTGGAGATACGCAGTATTTT.